The 10 T cell receptor beta chains presented below share a single source sample, sequenced in a study of monozygotic twins with inflammatory bowel disease. Each CDR3 protein gets one entry in TCRdb, which reprocessed the 5' RACE reads and gives no DNA. The data include 150,000 to 200,000 distinct CDR3 sequences; the top ten clones carry 7.4%. Source material: blood. Source of these receptors: a human donor with ulcerative colitis or Crohn's disease, or a healthy co-twin of an affected twin (not recorded which).

The rearrangement joins TRBV29-1 to TRBJ1-1; TCRdb's D gene call, TRBD1, goes unchecked for lack of DNA. The CDR3 runs to 13 residues. CDR1 and CDR2 (germline): SQVTM, ANQGSEA. This chain's CDR3 is CSVWGQMNTEAFF. The full variable domain, its missing parts supplied by reference TRBV29-1 and TRBJ1-1, is SAVISQKPSRDICQRGTSLTIQCQVDSQVTMMFWYRQQPGQSLTLIATANQGSEATYESGFVIDKFPISRPNLTFSTLTVSNMSPEDSSIYLCSVWGQMNTEAFFGQGTRLTVV.

The genes are TRBV30 and TRBJ2-7; there is no DNA to check the TCRdb D call of TRBD1. The CDR3 length is 15 residues. Germline V CDR1 and CDR2: GTSNPN, SVGIG (reference sequence). The CDR3 sequence: CAWQDGTAYSYEQYF.

CDR3 region: CASSLSGRGQGAPFNEQYF. The chain recombines TRBV7-6 with TRBJ2-7; TCRdb indicates TRBD1, and absent DNA this call remains unverified. This CDR3 has 19 residues. Germline lookup yields CDR1 SGHVS and CDR2 FNYEAQ.

CDR3 sequence: CAPSLGLAGANEQFF. The chain uses TRBV7-3 and TRBJ2-1; TCRdb returns TRBD2, unconfirmable since there is no DNA. The CDR3 has 15 amino acids. CDR1 and CDR2 (germline): SGHTA, FQGTGA. The complete variable domain, with remaining parts taken from reference TRBV7-3 and TRBJ2-1, reads GAGVSQTPSNKVTEKGKYVELRCDPISGHTALYWYRQSLGQGPEFLIYFQGTGAADDSGLPNDRFFAVRPEGSVSTLKIQRTERGDSAVYLCAPSLGLAGANEQFFGPGTRLTVL.

V is TRBV4-3 and J is TRBJ2-4; absent DNA, TCRdb's TRBD1 call cannot be checked. There are 15 residues in the CDR3. Germline-derived CDR1 and CDR2 are LGHNA and YSLEER. This chain's CDR3 is CASSQNSGWRDIQYF.

This chain connects TRBV20-1 to TRBJ2-7; with no DNA, the TCRdb D assignment of TRBD1 cannot be verified. CDR1 and CDR2 from the germline V gene are DFQATT and SNEGSKA (reference sequence). The CDR3 covers 14 residues. CDR3 sequence: CSARVPDTPYEQYF.

The chain recombines TRBV6-6 with TRBJ1-6; lacking DNA, the TRBD1 call made by TCRdb goes unchecked. CDR3 length: 14 amino acids. Germline CDR1 reads MNHNY; CDR2 reads SVGAGI (reference sequence). CDR3 sequence reads: CASSPTGPNSPLHF.

V usage is TRBV18 and J usage is TRBJ2-6; the D gene TCRdb calls, TRBD1, cannot be checked with no DNA. Per the germline V gene, CDR1 is KGHSH and CDR2 is LQKENI. The CDR3 consists of 16 residues. The CDR3 here is CASSQTGSTLANILTF. Full variable domain (remainder filled in from reference TRBV18 and TRBJ2-6): NAGVMQNPRHLVRRRGQEARLRCSPMKGHSHVYWYRQLPEEGLKFMVYLQKENIIDESGMPKERFSAEFPKEGPSILRIQQVVRGDSAAYFCASSQTGSTLANILTFGAGSRLTVL.

The chain couples TRBV5-5 to TRBJ1-5; the TCRdb call, TRBD1, lacks DNA for checking. This CDR3 spans 15 amino acids. Germline lookup yields CDR1 SGHKS and CDR2 YYEKEE (reference sequence). The CDR3 here is CASSLRGQGFQPQHF.

The chain is built from TRBV6-6 and TRBJ1-1; TCRdb picks TRBD1, but there is no DNA to check that call. The germline gives CDR1 MNHNY, CDR2 SVGAGI (reference sequence). There are 13 residues in the CDR3. CDR3 amino acids: CASSRGPVTEAFF.